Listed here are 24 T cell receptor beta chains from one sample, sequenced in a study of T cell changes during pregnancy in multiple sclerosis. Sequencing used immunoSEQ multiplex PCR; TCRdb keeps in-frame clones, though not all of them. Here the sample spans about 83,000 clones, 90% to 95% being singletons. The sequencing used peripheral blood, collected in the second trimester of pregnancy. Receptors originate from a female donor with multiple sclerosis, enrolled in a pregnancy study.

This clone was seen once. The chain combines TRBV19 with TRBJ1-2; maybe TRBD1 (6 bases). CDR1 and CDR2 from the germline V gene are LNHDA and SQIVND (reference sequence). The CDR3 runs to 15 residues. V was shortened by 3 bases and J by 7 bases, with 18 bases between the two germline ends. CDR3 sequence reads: CASSILAGQGFGYTF. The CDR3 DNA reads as TGTGCCAGTAGTATCCTTGCTGGGCAGGGGTTTGGCTACACCTTC.

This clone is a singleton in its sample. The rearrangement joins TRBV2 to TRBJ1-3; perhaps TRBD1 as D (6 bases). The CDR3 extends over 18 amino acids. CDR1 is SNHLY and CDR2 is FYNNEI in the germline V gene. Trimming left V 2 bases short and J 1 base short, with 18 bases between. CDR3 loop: CASSEWYRVGESGNTIYF. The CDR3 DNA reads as TGTGCCAGCAGTGAATGGTACAGGGTAGGGGAGTCTGGAAACACCATATATTTT.

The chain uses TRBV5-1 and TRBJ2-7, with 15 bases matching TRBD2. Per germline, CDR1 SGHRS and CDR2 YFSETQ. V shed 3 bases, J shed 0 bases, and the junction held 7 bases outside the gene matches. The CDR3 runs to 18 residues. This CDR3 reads CASSWGLAGGPSSYEQYF. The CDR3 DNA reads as TGCGCCAGCAGCTGGGGACTAGCGGGAGGCCCTAGCTCCTACGAGCAGTACTTC.

The CDR3 here is CASSLLARGYYEQYF. The CDR3, as DNA: TGTGCCAGCAGTTTATTAGCCAGGGGGTACTACGAGCAGTACTTC. This chain joins TRBV27 and TRBJ2-7, with 7 bases fitting TRBD1. Trimming removed 1 base from V and 3 bases from J; junction bases left unmatched: 6. The CDR3 is made up of 15 amino acids. Germline V lookup: CDR1 MNHEY, CDR2 SMNVEV (reference sequence).

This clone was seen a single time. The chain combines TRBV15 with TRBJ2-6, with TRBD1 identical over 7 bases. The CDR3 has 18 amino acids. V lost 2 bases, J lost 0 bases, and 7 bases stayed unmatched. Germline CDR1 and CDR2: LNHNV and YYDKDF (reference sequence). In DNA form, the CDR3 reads TGTGCCACCAGCAGAAGACAGGGCGACTACTCTGGGGCCAACGTCCTGACTTTC. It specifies CATSRRQGDYSGANVLTF.

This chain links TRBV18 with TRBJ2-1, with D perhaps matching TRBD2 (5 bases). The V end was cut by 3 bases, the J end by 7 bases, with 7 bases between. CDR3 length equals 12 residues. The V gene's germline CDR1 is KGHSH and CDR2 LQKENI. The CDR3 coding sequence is TGTGCCAGCTCACCGAAGCGGAATGAGCAGTTCTTC. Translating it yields CASSPKRNEQFF.

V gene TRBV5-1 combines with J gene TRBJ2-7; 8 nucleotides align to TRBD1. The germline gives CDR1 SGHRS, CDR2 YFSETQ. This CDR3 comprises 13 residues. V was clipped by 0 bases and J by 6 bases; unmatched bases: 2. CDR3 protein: CASSLGQGTEQYF. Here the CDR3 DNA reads TGCGCCAGCAGCTTGGGACAGGGGACCGAGCAGTACTTC.

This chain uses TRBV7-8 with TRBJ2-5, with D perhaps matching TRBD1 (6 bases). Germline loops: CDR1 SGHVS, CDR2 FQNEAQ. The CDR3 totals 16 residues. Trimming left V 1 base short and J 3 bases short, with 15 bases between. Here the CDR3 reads CASSLGGPGHKETQYF. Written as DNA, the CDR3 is TGTGCCAGCAGCTTAGGGGGACCGGGACACAAAGAGACCCAGTACTTC.

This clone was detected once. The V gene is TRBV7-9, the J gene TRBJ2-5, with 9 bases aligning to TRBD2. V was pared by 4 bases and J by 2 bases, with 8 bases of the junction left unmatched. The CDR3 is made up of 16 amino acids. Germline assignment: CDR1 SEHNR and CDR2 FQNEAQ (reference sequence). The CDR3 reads CASSSLRLAEQETQYF. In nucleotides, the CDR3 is TGTGCCAGCAGCTCTCTACGACTAGCGGAACAAGAGACCCAGTACTTC.

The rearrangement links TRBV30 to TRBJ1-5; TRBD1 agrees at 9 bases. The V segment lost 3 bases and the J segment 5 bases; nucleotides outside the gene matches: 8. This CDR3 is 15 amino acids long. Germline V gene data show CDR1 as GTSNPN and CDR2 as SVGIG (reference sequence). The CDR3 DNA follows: TGTGCCTGGAGCCATGGACAGGGGATCGATCAGCCCCAGCATTTT. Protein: CAWSHGQGIDQPQHF.

The CDR3 region is CASSSGINTGELFF. The DNA of the CDR3 is TGCGCCAGCAGCTCCGGGATAAACACCGGGGAGCTGTTTTTT. The chain recombines TRBV5-1 with TRBJ2-2; D might be TRBD2 (5 bases). Trimming left V 3 bases short and J 2 bases short, with 8 bases between. Germline CDR1 reads SGHRS; CDR2 reads YFSETQ. The CDR3 sequence is 14 residues long.

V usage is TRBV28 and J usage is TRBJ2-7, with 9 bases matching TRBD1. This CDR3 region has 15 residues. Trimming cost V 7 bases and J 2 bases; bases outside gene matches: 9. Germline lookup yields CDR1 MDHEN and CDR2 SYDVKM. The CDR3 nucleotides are TGTGCCAGCAATCCCCCCGGGACAGGGACCTACGAGCAGTACTTC. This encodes CASNPPGTGTYEQYF.

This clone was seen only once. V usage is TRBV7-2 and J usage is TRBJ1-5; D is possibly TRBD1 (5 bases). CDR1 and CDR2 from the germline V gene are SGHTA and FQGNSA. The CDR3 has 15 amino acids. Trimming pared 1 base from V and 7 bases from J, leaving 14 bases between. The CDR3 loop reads CASSLDRRDPQPQHF. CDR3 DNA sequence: TGTGCCAGCAGCTTAGACAGGAGGGACCCCCAGCCCCAGCATTTT.

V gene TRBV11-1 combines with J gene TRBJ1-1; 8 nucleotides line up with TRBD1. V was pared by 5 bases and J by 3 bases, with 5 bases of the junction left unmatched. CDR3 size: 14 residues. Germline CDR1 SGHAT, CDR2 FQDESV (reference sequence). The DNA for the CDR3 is TGTGCCAGCAGCCAAGGACAGGGTCACACTGAAGCTTTCTTT. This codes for CASSQGQGHTEAFF.

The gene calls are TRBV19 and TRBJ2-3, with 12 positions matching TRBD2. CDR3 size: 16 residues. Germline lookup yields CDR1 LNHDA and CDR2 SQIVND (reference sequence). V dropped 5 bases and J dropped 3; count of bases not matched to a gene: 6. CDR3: CASSDRLAGATDTQYF. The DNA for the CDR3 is TGTGCCAGTAGTGATCGACTAGCGGGAGCAACAGATACGCAGTATTTT.

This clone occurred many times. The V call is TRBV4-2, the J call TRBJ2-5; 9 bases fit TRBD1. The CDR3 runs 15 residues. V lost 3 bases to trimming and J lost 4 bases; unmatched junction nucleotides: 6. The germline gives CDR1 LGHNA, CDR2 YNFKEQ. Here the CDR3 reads CASSQTGQGRETQYF. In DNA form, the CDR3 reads TGTGCCAGCAGCCAGACGGGACAGGGACGAGAGACCCAGTACTTC.

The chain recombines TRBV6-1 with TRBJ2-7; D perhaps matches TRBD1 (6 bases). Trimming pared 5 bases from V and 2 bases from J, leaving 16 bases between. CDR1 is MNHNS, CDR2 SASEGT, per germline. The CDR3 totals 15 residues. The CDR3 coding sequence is TGTGCCAGCAGTCCCCTGACAGGCGGAACCTACGAGCAGTACTTC. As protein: CASSPLTGGTYEQYF.

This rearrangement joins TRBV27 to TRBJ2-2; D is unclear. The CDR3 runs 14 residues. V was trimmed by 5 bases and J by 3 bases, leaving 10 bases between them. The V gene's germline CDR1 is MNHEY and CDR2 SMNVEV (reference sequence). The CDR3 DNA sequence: TGTGCCAGCAGTCTCCCTAGTTACACCGGGGAGCTGTTTTTT. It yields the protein CASSLPSYTGELFF.

The CDR3 DNA follows: TGCGCCAGCAGCCAAGAACCCCTGGGAGGAGCTAACACTGAAGCTTTCTTT. Translated, it gives CASSQEPLGGANTEAFF. The gene calls are TRBV4-3 and TRBJ1-1; no firm D call. With 0 bases removed from V and 2 bases from J, the gap between germline ends came to 16 bases. CDR1 is LGHNA, CDR2 YSLEER, per germline. The CDR3 consists of 17 residues.

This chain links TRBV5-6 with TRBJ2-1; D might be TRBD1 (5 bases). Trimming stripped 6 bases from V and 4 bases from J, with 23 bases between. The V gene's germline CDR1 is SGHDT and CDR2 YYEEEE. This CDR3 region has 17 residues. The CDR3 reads CASKGVGDGAFYNEQFF. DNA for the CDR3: TGTGCCAGCAAAGGGGTAGGGGATGGAGCGTTTTACAATGAGCAGTTCTTC.

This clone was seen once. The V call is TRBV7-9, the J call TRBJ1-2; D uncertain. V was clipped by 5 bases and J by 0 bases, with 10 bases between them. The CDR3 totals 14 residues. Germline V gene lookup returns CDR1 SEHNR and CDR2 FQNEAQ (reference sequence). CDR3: CASSPGIANYGYTF. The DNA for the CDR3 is TGTGCCAGCAGCCCCGGTATAGCTAACTATGGCTACACCTTC.

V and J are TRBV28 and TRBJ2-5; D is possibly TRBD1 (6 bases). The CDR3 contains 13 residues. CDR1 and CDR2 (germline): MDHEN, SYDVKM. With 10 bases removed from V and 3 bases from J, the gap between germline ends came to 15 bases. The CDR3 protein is CAIRPRDKETQYF. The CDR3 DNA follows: TGTGCCATCCGGCCCCGGGACAAAGAGACCCAGTACTTC.

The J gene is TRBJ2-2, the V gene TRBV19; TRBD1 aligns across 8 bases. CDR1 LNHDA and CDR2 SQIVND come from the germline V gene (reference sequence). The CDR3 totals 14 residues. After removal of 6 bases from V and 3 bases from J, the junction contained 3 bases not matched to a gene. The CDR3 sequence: CASSWGQDTGELFF. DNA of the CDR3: TGTGCCAGTAGCTGGGGACAGGACACCGGGGAGCTGTTTTTT.

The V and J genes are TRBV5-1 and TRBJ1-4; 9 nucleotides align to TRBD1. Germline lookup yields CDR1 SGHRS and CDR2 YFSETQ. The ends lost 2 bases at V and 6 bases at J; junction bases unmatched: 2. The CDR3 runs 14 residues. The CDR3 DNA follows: TGCGCCAGCAGCTTAGACAGGGGGGATGAAAAACTGTTTTTT. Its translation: CASSLDRGDEKLFF.